The clone carrying this T cell receptor beta chain was observed a single time. The sample comes from a study of blood T cell repertoires in COVID-19. Background on the study: Acute-phase and convalescent COVID-19 samples originated in the United States, Italy and Spain. T cells, B-cell-depleted T cells, or PBMCs supplied cDNA or gDNA.

Methods used by the authors: Using reference gene primer amplification, nucleated cell counts were estimated. TCRdb's table, derived via immunoSEQ multiplex PCR, lists solely in-frame clones and lacks some. D and trimming were read from the DNA, whereas the V and J calls and clone size are those reported in that table. The table records approximately 100,000 clones, roughly 83% of them present only once. CDR3 length equals 14 residues. Germline CDR1 is KGHDR and CDR2 is SFDVKD. V was cut by 1 base and J by 2 bases, with 7 bases left in between. Sequencing was carried out using peripheral blood. The TCR was taken from a woman aged 80 or over with active or convalescent COVID-19. The rearrangement links TRBV24-1 to TRBJ1-2; D gene unclear. DNA of the CDR3: TGTGCCACCAGTGATTTCGGGGAGAACTATGGCTACACCTTC. Its translation is CATSDFGENYGYTF.